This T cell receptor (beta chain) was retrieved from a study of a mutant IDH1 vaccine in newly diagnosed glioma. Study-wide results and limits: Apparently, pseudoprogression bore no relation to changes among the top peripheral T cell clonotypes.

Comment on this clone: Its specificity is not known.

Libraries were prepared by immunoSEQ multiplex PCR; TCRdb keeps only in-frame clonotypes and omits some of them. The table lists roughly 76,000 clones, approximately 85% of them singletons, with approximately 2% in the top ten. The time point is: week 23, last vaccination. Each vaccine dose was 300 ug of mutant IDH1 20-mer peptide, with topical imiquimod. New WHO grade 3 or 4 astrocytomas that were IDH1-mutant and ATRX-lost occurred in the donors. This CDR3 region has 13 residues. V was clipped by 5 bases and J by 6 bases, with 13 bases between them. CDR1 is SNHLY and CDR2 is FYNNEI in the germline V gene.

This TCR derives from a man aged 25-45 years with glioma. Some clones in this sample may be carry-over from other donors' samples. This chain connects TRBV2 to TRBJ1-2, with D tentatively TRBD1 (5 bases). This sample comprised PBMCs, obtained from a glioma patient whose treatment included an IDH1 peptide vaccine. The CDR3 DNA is TGTGCCAGCAGTTTCGGCAGGGCAGATGGCTACACCTTC. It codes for CASSFGRADGYTF.